The 30 T cell receptor beta chains listed next were all sequenced from one sample in a study of shared clonotypes between healthy human individuals. Some clones are missing from TCRdb's copy, which holds only in-frame ones; the method was immunoSEQ multiplex PCR. The table shows 2 million to 2.5 million clones, with approximately 94% occurring only once. The sequencing sample was made of naive CD4+ T cells sorted from blood. The subset: CD45RA+ positively selected. Receptors originate from a man between 18 and 35 years old in good health.

J is TRBJ1-1 and V is TRBV19, with D possibly TRBD1 on 5 matching bases. V lost 7 bases, J lost 0 bases, and 12 bases lay in between. Germline V gene lookup returns CDR1 LNHDA and CDR2 SQIVND (reference sequence). The CDR3 has 14 amino acids. The DNA of the CDR3 is TGTGCCAGTACCGCGGGACCTCTGAACACTGAAGCTTTCTTT. Its protein product is CASTAGPLNTEAFF.

CDR3 loop: CASSLGQASSYNEQFF. In DNA form, the CDR3 reads TGTGCCAGCAGCTTAGGGCAGGCGAGCTCCTACAATGAGCAGTTCTTC. The genes are TRBV7-9 and TRBJ2-1, with D hard to call. The V gene lost 1 base and the J gene lost 0 bases, with 10 bases spanning the gap. This CDR3 has 16 amino acids. Germline loops: CDR1 SEHNR, CDR2 FQNEAQ (reference sequence). The full variable domain, in which reference TRBV7-9 and TRBJ2-1 provide the parts outside the CDR3, is DTGVSQNPRHKITKRGQNVTFRCDPISEHNRLYWYRQTLGQGPEFLTYFQNEAQLEKSRLLSDRFSAERPKGSFSTLEIQRTEQGDSAMYLCASSLGQASSYNEQFFGPGTRLTVL.

The chain joins TRBV6-1 to TRBJ1-5, with D unresolved. This CDR3 comprises 13 residues. The germline V gene encodes CDR1 MNHNS and CDR2 SASEGT. V lost 4 bases and J lost 3, with 7 bases in between. The CDR3, as DNA: TGTGCCAGCAGTGCGACTCACAATCAGCCCCAGCATTTT. Residues: CASSATHNQPQHF.

The chain joins TRBV9 to TRBJ2-7; 11 bases map to TRBD1. CDR1 and CDR2 (germline): SGDLS, YYNGEE. The CDR3 is 16 residues long. The J segment lost 8 bases and the V segment lost 4 bases, leaving 14 bases of the junction unmatched. As DNA, the CDR3 is TGTGCCAGCAGCTTCGGGACAGGGGGGTTTAGTAGCCAGCAGTACTTC. Translated: CASSFGTGGFSSQQYF. The whole variable domain, remainder taken from reference TRBV9 and TRBJ2-7, is DSGVTQTPKHLITATGQRVTLRCSPRSGDLSVYWYQQSLDQGLQFLIQYYNGEERAKGNILERFSAQQFPDLHSELNLSSLELGDSALYFCASSFGTGGFSSQQYFGPGTRLTVT.

The rearrangement joins TRBV7-2 to TRBJ1-2; D possibly corresponds to TRBD1 (6 bases). The germline gives CDR1 SGHTA, CDR2 FQGNSA. This CDR3 comprises 14 residues. V lost 4 bases and J lost 8, with 17 bases in between. This chain's CDR3 is CASSSKGPRGGYTF. For the CDR3, the DNA is TGTGCCAGCAGCTCCAAGGGCCCCAGGGGAGGCTACACCTTC.

The CDR3 coding sequence is TGTGCCAGCAGCCTACAGAGTAACACCGGGGAGCTGTTTTTT. This translates into CASSLQSNTGELFF. The rearrangement uses TRBV2 and TRBJ2-2, with D unresolved. Deletions cut 6 bases from V and 2 bases from J, with 10 bases between. The CDR3 extends over 14 amino acids. Germline V gene data show CDR1 as SNHLY and CDR2 as FYNNEI.

About this clone itself: Other DNA sequences from this sample encode an identical CDR3 as well. The CDR3 nucleotides read TGTGCCAGCAGTCAGGGTTATGGCTACACCTTC. Amino acids: CASSQGYGYTF. The rearrangement links TRBV6-1 to TRBJ1-2, with TRBD1 as a possible D gene (5 bases). This CDR3 is 11 amino acids long. From germline, CDR1 is MNHNS and CDR2 SASEGT. Trimming took off 5 bases at V and 5 bases at J, with 6 bases between the two ends.

Written as DNA, the CDR3 is TGTGCCTGGAAACAGGGGAAGGGGAACACTGAAGCTTTCTTT. Its translation is CAWKQGKGNTEAFF. This chain joins TRBV30 and TRBJ1-1; TRBD1 matches at 7 bases. The CDR3 is 14 amino acids. V trimming: 4 bases; J trimming: 1 base; junction bases outside the gene matches: 6. The germline gives CDR1 GTSNPN, CDR2 SVGIG (reference sequence).

This rearrangement joins TRBV28 to TRBJ2-5; 10 bases line up with TRBD1. Germline loops: CDR1 MDHEN, CDR2 SYDVKM. This CDR3 is built from 17 residues. J gave up 5 bases and V 6 bases, and 15 bases lay outside the gene matches. The CDR3 sequence: CASRHGQGGLVTETQYF. The CDR3 nucleotides read TGTGCCAGCAGACATGGACAGGGGGGACTAGTGACGGAGACCCAGTACTTC. Full variable domain (remainder filled in from reference TRBV28 and TRBJ2-5): DVKVTQSSRYLVKRTGEKVFLECVQDMDHENMFWYRQDPGLGLRLIYFSYDVKMKEKGDIPEGYSVSREKKERFSLILESASTNQTSMYLCASRHGQGGLVTETQYFGPGTRLLVL.

The V call is TRBV28, the J call TRBJ2-7; D is unclear. V gave up 4 bases and J gave up 2 bases, with 9 bases separating them. Germline V gene data show CDR1 as MDHEN and CDR2 as SYDVKM. The CDR3 sequence is 13 residues long. CDR3 nucleotides: TGTGCCAGCAGTTCCCCAATTCCCTACGAGCAGTACTTC. As protein: CASSSPIPYEQYF. Supplemented by reference TRBV28 and TRBJ2-7, the full variable domain reads DVKVTQSSRYLVKRTGEKVFLECVQDMDHENMFWYRQDPGLGLRLIYFSYDVKMKEKGDIPEGYSVSREKKERFSLILESASTNQTSMYLCASSSPIPYEQYFGPGTRLTVT.

Notes on this clone: Distinct nucleotide sequences in the sample also encode this CDR3. The rearrangement joins TRBV5-1 to TRBJ1-4; 9 bases fit TRBD1. The ends lost 4 bases at V and 7 bases at J; junction bases unmatched: 5. CDR3 length: 14 amino acids. The germline gives CDR1 SGHRS, CDR2 YFSETQ. The CDR3 coding sequence is TGCGCCAGCAGCGGGGGACAGGGACGTGAAAAACTGTTTTTT. Its translation: CASSGGQGREKLFF.

V and J are TRBV30 and TRBJ1-2, with 7 bases that match TRBD1. Losses at the gene ends were 4 bases for V and 8 bases for J; bases not matched to a gene: 13. This CDR3 has 14 residues. Germline V gives CDR1 GTSNPN, CDR2 SVGIG (reference sequence). For the CDR3, the DNA is TGTGCCTGGATGCGGGACAGCTCCACTATGGGCTACACCTTC. This translates into CAWMRDSSTMGYTF.

The chain links TRBV7-9 to TRBJ1-5; D is undetermined. The CDR3 runs 15 residues. The V end was cut by 1 base, the J end by 3 bases, with 10 bases between. Germline CDR1 reads SEHNR; CDR2 reads FQNEAQ (reference sequence). The CDR3 region has the DNA TGTGCCAGCAGCTTAGTCGGAGGAAACAATCAGCCCCAGCATTTT. Amino acids: CASSLVGGNNQPQHF.

Notes on this clone: Other DNA sequences in this specimen translate into the identical CDR3. In DNA, the CDR3 is TGTGCCAGCAGTTTGGGACAGGGCAACTACGAGCAGTACTTC. This gives the protein CASSLGQGNYEQYF. The V and J genes are TRBV27 and TRBJ2-7, with 9 bases fitting TRBD1. The germline CDR1 and CDR2 sequences are MNHEY and SMNVEV (reference sequence). The CDR3 covers 14 residues. Trimming took 3 bases from V and 3 from J; bases not matched to a gene: 3.

The chain recombines TRBV10-2 with TRBJ2-7; 10 bases line up with TRBD2. The germline gives CDR1 WSHSY, CDR2 SAAADI. Trimming cost V 9 bases and J 3 bases; bases outside gene matches: 5. The CDR3 has 13 residues. In DNA, the CDR3 is TGCGCCAGTGCTAGCGGGGGTGTCTACGAGCAGTACTTC. This codes for CASASGGVYEQYF.

The J gene is TRBJ1-4, the V gene TRBV7-2; no reliable D call. This CDR3 region has 14 residues. Per germline, CDR1 SGHTA and CDR2 FQGNSA. V was pared by 4 bases and J by 5 bases, with 11 bases between. In DNA, the CDR3 is TGTGCCAGCAGCTCCCGGGGAGTCAATGAAAAACTGTTTTTT. Translation: CASSSRGVNEKLFF. The full variable domain, in which reference TRBV7-2 and TRBJ1-4 provide the parts outside the CDR3, is GAGVSQSPSNKVTEKGKDVELRCDPISGHTALYWYRQSLGQGLEFLIYFQGNSAPDKSGLPSDRFSAERTGGSVSTLTIQRTQQEDSAVYLCASSSRGVNEKLFFGSGTQLSVL.

The chain combines TRBV6-6 with TRBJ2-7; D remains unclear. CDR1 is MNHNY, CDR2 SVGAGI, per germline (reference sequence). Trimming took off 0 bases at V and 0 bases at J, with 6 bases between the two ends. The CDR3 contains 14 residues. The CDR3 DNA reads as TGTGCCAGCAGTTACTCGTGGGCCTCCTACGAGCAGTACTTC. Translation: CASSYSWASYEQYF.

This rearrangement joins TRBV18 to TRBJ1-4; 10 bases agree with TRBD1. Unmatched junction bases numbered 11, after V lost 0 bases and J lost 4 bases. Looked up from germline, CDR1 is KGHSH and CDR2 is LQKENI. The CDR3 is 19 amino acids. CDR3 sequence: CASSPPGFGTGALNEKLFF. The DNA for the CDR3 is TGTGCCAGCTCACCACCAGGATTCGGGACAGGGGCCCTTAATGAAAAACTGTTTTTT.

This chain connects TRBV6-4 to TRBJ2-2; TRBD2 matches at 8 bases. V shed 6 bases, J shed 3 bases, and the junction held 6 bases outside the gene matches. The CDR3 has 15 amino acids. Germline lookup yields CDR1 MRHNA and CDR2 SNTAGT. The CDR3 protein is CASSPGLEHTGELFF. In DNA, the CDR3 is TGTGCCAGCAGCCCGGGACTAGAACACACCGGGGAGCTGTTTTTT.

This clone was counted a single time. This chain connects TRBV28 to TRBJ1-6; D unclear. Germline V gene sequence: CDR1 MDHEN, CDR2 SYDVKM. The CDR3 length is 16 residues. V dropped 6 bases and J dropped 0 bases, with 12 bases sitting between them. CDR3 loop: CASREGLSSYNSPLHF. The CDR3 DNA sequence: TGTGCCAGCAGGGAGGGATTGAGCTCCTATAATTCACCCCTCCACTTT.

The rearrangement links TRBV7-2 to TRBJ2-2; possibly TRBD2 for D (5 bases). Germline V CDR1 and CDR2: SGHTA, FQGNSA. This CDR3 is 15 amino acids long. V was clipped by 3 bases and J by 1 base, with 9 bases between them. The CDR3 sequence: CASSFTGMNTGELFF. CDR3 DNA: TGTGCCAGCAGCTTTACGGGGATGAACACCGGGGAGCTGTTTTTT.

This chain uses TRBV7-2 with TRBJ2-7; no reliable D call. The CDR3 spans 15 residues. V shed 3 bases and J shed 0 bases, with 12 bases lying between them. Germline V gene data show CDR1 as SGHTA and CDR2 as FQGNSA. DNA for the CDR3: TGTGCCAGCAGCTTTTTGTACGGAAGCTCCTACGAGCAGTACTTC. Encoded protein: CASSFLYGSSYEQYF.

The chain carries TRBV19 and TRBJ2-1; D uncertain. The V gene's germline CDR1 is LNHDA and CDR2 SQIVND (reference sequence). The V and J ends lost 3 bases and 5 bases respectively, with 8 bases between them. The length of the CDR3 is 13 residues. The CDR3 spells CASSIGSHNEQFF. The CDR3 DNA sequence: TGTGCCAGTAGTATCGGCAGCCACAATGAGCAGTTCTTC.

The chain links TRBV2 to TRBJ2-1; 8 bases match TRBD2. Germline CDR1 is SNHLY and CDR2 is FYNNEI. After removal of 6 bases from V and 4 bases from J, the junction contained 11 bases not matched to a gene. This CDR3 region has 16 residues. The CDR3 sequence is CASRTSGLGAYNEQFF. CDR3 DNA sequence: TGTGCCAGCAGAACCTCGGGACTAGGGGCATACAATGAGCAGTTCTTC.

This chain links TRBV5-3 with TRBJ1-4; TRBD1 matches 8 bases. TRBV5-3 is sorted into the ORF group, with uncertain function. After removal of 4 bases from V and 8 bases from J, the junction contained 10 bases not matched to a gene. The CDR3 loop spans 15 amino acids. The CDR3 DNA follows: TGTGCCAGAAGCCCAGGTGTCAGGGGGCCAGAAAAACTGTTTTTT. It specifies CARSPGVRGPEKLFF.

The chain couples TRBV7-9 to TRBJ2-3, with a possible D match to TRBD2 (6 bases). The CDR3 sequence is 12 residues long. Trimming left V 5 bases short and J 9 bases short, with 12 bases between. CDR1 SEHNR and CDR2 FQNEAQ come from the germline V gene (reference sequence). CDR3 amino acids: CASSLSSVTQYF. Here the CDR3 DNA reads TGTGCCAGCAGCCTCTCTAGCGTAACGCAGTATTTT.

The V and J genes are TRBV19 and TRBJ1-1, with 8 bases matching TRBD1. Per the germline V gene, CDR1 is LNHDA and CDR2 is SQIVND (reference sequence). The CDR3 has 15 amino acids. The V segment lost 2 bases and the J segment 4 bases; nucleotides outside the gene matches: 6. The CDR3 sequence: CASSISGGLSTEAFF. DNA of the CDR3: TGTGCCAGTAGTATATCAGGGGGCCTTAGCACTGAAGCTTTCTTT.

V gene TRBV19 combines with J gene TRBJ1-2, with D uncertain. V lost 2 bases and J 0 bases, leaving 13 bases between the germline ends. This CDR3 has 16 amino acids. CDR1 LNHDA and CDR2 SQIVND come from the germline V gene (reference sequence). This CDR3 reads CASSISRRPPNYGYTF. CDR3 DNA: TGTGCCAGTAGTATATCGAGACGGCCGCCTAACTATGGCTACACCTTC.

This chain uses TRBV5-4 with TRBJ2-7; TRBD2 might be the D (6 bases). Germline V lookup: CDR1 SGHNT, CDR2 YYREEE (reference sequence). The CDR3 runs 15 residues. V lost 1 base to trimming and J lost 5 bases, with 16 bases between them. The CDR3 protein is CASSLKGLASNEQYF. The CDR3 DNA is TGTGCCAGCAGCTTGAAAGGGCTAGCGAGTAACGAGCAGTACTTC.

Remarks on this clone: This sample includes further DNA sequences coding for the same CDR3. V and J are TRBV6-5 and TRBJ1-6; D may be TRBD1 (5 bases). The germline V gene has CDR1 MNHEY and CDR2 SVGAGI. Trimming shortened V by 2 bases and J by 4 bases, and 6 bases separated the two germline ends. This CDR3 region has 14 residues. CDR3 sequence (DNA): TGTGCCAGCAGTTACAGGGGATATAATTCACCCCTCCACTTT. Translation: CASSYRGYNSPLHF.